The 25 T cell receptor beta chains listed next were all sequenced from one sample in a study of control samples from healthy donors and cancer patients. Data came from immunoSEQ multiplex PCR; TCRdb stores just in-frame clones and leaves some out. The sample carries 150,000 to 200,000 clones, roughly 94% recorded once. Sequencing was carried out using blood. Receptor source: a woman between 18 and 30 years old in good health.

The chain couples TRBV29-1 to TRBJ2-7; D not certain. The CDR3 is 12 residues long. Trimming removed 4 bases from V and 0 bases from J, with 7 bases in between. CDR1 SQVTM and CDR2 ANQGSEA come from the germline V gene. Here the CDR3 reads CSVVIVSYEQYF. The DNA of the CDR3 is TGCAGCGTTGTCATAGTCTCCTACGAGCAGTACTTC.

V and J are TRBV16 and TRBJ2-7; weak D call: TRBD1 (6 bases). The CDR3 spans 13 residues. The germline V and J ends were trimmed by 5 bases and 2 bases, with 10 bases remaining between them. From germline, CDR1 is KGHSY and CDR2 FQNENV. The CDR3 sequence: CASSYGQTYEQYF. The CDR3 nucleotides read TGTGCCAGCAGCTACGGACAGACCTACGAGCAGTACTTC. The full variable domain, completed using reference TRBV16 and TRBJ2-7, is GEEVAQTPKHLVRGEGQKAKLYCAPIKGHSYVFWYQQVLKNEFKFLISFQNENVFDETGMPKERFSAKCLPNSPCSLEIQATKLEDSAVYFCASSYGQTYEQYFGPGTRLTVT.

The chain uses TRBV7-9 and TRBJ2-7, with 7 bases identical to TRBD2. With V trimmed by 5 bases and J by 4 bases, 11 bases remained unmatched. Looked up from germline, CDR1 is SEHNR and CDR2 is FQNEAQ (reference sequence). The CDR3 spans 15 residues. The CDR3 nucleotides are TGTGCCAGCAGCCCCCGCGGGGGAAGATTGTACGAGCAGTACTTC. Residues: CASSPRGGRLYEQYF.

This chain joins TRBV5-1 and TRBJ2-1; no clear D. Trimming stripped 0 bases from V and 8 bases from J, with 12 bases between. The length of the CDR3 is 14 residues. From germline, CDR1 is SGHRS and CDR2 YFSETQ. CDR3 sequence (DNA): TGCGCCAGCAGCTTGGTCCAAGGGTTCGATGAGCAGTTCTTC. Translated, it gives CASSLVQGFDEQFF. Drawing the rest from reference TRBV5-1 and TRBJ2-1, the complete variable domain is KAGVTQTPRYLIKTRGQQVTLSCSPISGHRSVSWYQQTPGQGLQFLFEYFSETQRNKGNFPGRFSGRQFSNSRSEMNVSTLELGDSALYLCASSLVQGFDEQFFGPGTRLTVL.

This clone was seen once. The V call is TRBV10-3, the J call TRBJ2-2; no clear D. Germline V CDR1 and CDR2: ENHRY, SYGVKD. The CDR3 consists of 13 residues. Trimming took 1 base from V and 4 from J, leaving 4 bases between them. Written as DNA, the CDR3 is TGTGCCATCAGTGAGTTAACCACCGGGGAGCTGTTTTTT. Translated, it gives CAISELTTGELFF.

The J gene is TRBJ2-3, the V gene TRBV4-2; 9 positions agree with TRBD1. This CDR3 comprises 13 residues. CDR1 and CDR2 (germline): LGHNA, YNFKEQ. The V segment lost 3 bases and the J segment 6 bases; nucleotides outside the gene matches: 1. The chain's CDR3 is CASSQGTGDTQYF. The CDR3 DNA reads TGTGCCAGCAGCCAGGGGACAGGGGATACGCAGTATTTT.

The chain carries TRBV10-3 and TRBJ1-1; D remains ambiguous. The V gene's germline CDR1 is ENHRY and CDR2 SYGVKD. This CDR3 comprises 13 residues. Trimming took 3 bases from V and 11 from J, leaving 16 bases between them. CDR3 loop: CAISEDTPIVAFF. In DNA, the CDR3 is TGTGCCATCAGTGAAGACACCCCCATTGTGGCTTTCTTT.

The CDR3 DNA sequence: TGTGCCAGCAGCCAATATAGGGGGGAGCGGTACACTGAAGCTTTCTTT. Its translation is CASSQYRGERYTEAFF. This chain uses TRBV7-2 with TRBJ1-1; D possibly corresponds to TRBD1 (6 bases). This CDR3 comprises 16 residues. The V end was cut by 5 bases, the J end by 3 bases, with 19 bases between. Germline V gene lookup returns CDR1 SGHTA and CDR2 FQGNSA.

CDR3 residues: CASSDLSNNSPLHF. CDR3 nucleotide sequence: TGTGCCAGTAGCGACCTTTCAAATAATTCACCCCTCCACTTT. The chain couples TRBV19 to TRBJ1-6; D ambiguous. Trimming pared 6 bases from V and 5 bases from J, leaving 11 bases between. Germline V gives CDR1 LNHDA, CDR2 SQIVND (reference sequence). This CDR3 has 14 residues. The variable domain in full, completed from reference TRBV19 and TRBJ1-6, reads DGGITQSPKYLFRKEGQNVTLSCEQNLNHDAMYWYRQDPGQGLRLIYYSQIVNDFQKGDIAEGYSVSREKKESFPLTVTSAQKNPTAFYLCASSDLSNNSPLHFGNGTRLTVT.

This chain joins TRBV11-2 and TRBJ1-1, with TRBD1 identical over 8 bases. The CDR3 spans 14 residues. Germline V gene lookup returns CDR1 SGHAT and CDR2 FQNNGV. Trimming took 5 bases from V and 11 from J; bases not matched to a gene: 13. The CDR3 bases are TGTGCCAGCAGCCTCCCCGGGACAGGTGGGGTTGCTTTCTTT. It specifies CASSLPGTGGVAFF.

The rearrangement joins TRBV5-1 to TRBJ2-1; D gene ambiguous. V lost 0 bases and J 5 bases, leaving 15 bases between the germline ends. The CDR3 has 16 residues. Germline-derived CDR1 and CDR2 are SGHRS and YFSETQ. The CDR3 DNA reads as TGCGCCAGCAGCTTGGCCCCCCCGGTGGCGGACAATGAGCAGTTCTTC. Amino acids: CASSLAPPVADNEQFF.

This clone was recorded a few times. The chain is built from TRBV5-1 and TRBJ1-1, with D unresolved. The CDR3 runs 13 residues. Germline CDR1 SGHRS, CDR2 YFSETQ. Deletions cut 1 base from V and 2 bases from J, with 6 bases between. The CDR3 protein is CASSLQTNTEAFF. The CDR3 nucleotides are TGCGCCAGCAGCTTGCAGACCAACACTGAAGCTTTCTTT. Supplemented by reference TRBV5-1 and TRBJ1-1, the full variable domain reads KAGVTQTPRYLIKTRGQQVTLSCSPISGHRSVSWYQQTPGQGLQFLFEYFSETQRNKGNFPGRFSGRQFSNSRSEMNVSTLELGDSALYLCASSLQTNTEAFFGQGTRLTVV.

In regard to this clone: Germline and junction disagree at one end, which may indicate a read error. At the DNA level, this CDR3 is encoded by other sequences in the same sample as well. The chain recombines TRBV19 with TRBJ1-5; D is unresolved. The V gene's germline CDR1 is LNHDA and CDR2 SQIVND (reference sequence). CDR3 length equals 12 residues. CDR3 amino acids: CASSIGNQPQHF. CDR3 in DNA: TGTGCAAGTAGTATTGGCAATCAGCCCCAGCATTTT.

This clone was counted a single time. The chain uses TRBV28 and TRBJ1-1, with TRBD1 identical over 7 bases. V gave up 7 bases and J gave up 3 bases; unmatched junction bases: 14. CDR1 MDHEN and CDR2 SYDVKM come from the germline V gene. There are 16 residues in the CDR3. The CDR3 DNA follows: TGTGCCAGCACCATCCCTCGGGGCAGGGGGGACACTGAAGCTTTCTTT. This gives the protein CASTIPRGRGDTEAFF.

This clone was counted a single time. V usage is TRBV5-4 and J usage is TRBJ1-1, with D unclear. V was pared by 4 bases and J by 5 bases, with 18 bases between. This CDR3 comprises 15 residues. Germline V gene sequence: CDR1 SGHNT, CDR2 YYREEE (reference sequence). CDR3 DNA: TGTGCCAGCAGCCACCCGGTAGGCCGGGGAACTGAAGCTTTCTTT. This gives the protein CASSHPVGRGTEAFF.

The chain recombines TRBV5-1 with TRBJ2-3; the match to TRBD2 covers 8 bases. V trimming: 0 bases; J trimming: 6 bases; junction bases outside the gene matches: 3. The CDR3 totals 14 residues. Germline CDR1 reads SGHRS; CDR2 reads YFSETQ. The CDR3 nucleotides are TGCGCCAGCAGCTTGGCGGGAGGGGTTGATACGCAGTATTTT. It is translated as CASSLAGGVDTQYF.

The V gene is TRBV18, the J gene TRBJ2-7; tentatively, D is TRBD1 or TRBD2 (6 bases each). The ends were cut back, 6 bases at V and 5 bases at J, with 17 bases in the middle. Germline lookup yields CDR1 KGHSH and CDR2 LQKENI. The CDR3 is 14 amino acids. Here the CDR3 reads CASSSGGGRNEQYF. The CDR3 DNA sequence: TGTGCCAGCTCCTCCGGAGGGGGGCGGAACGAGCAGTACTTC.

The chain joins TRBV4-3 to TRBJ2-3, with 8 bases lining up with TRBD2. This CDR3 is built from 15 residues. Trimming took 0 bases from V and 4 from J; bases not matched to a gene: 3. The germline gives CDR1 LGHNA, CDR2 YSLEER. This chain's CDR3 is CASSQERGGADTQYF. In DNA form, the CDR3 reads TGCGCCAGCAGCCAAGAACGGGGGGGAGCAGATACGCAGTATTTT.

The chain has TRBV7-2 and TRBJ2-7; 9 bases fit TRBD1. Per germline, CDR1 SGHTA and CDR2 FQGNSA. V lost 5 bases and J lost 4; bases outside the gene matches: 6. The CDR3 spans 14 residues. The CDR3 bases are TGTGCCAGCAGCGATGACAGGGGGAGGTACGAGCAGTACTTC. Its translation is CASSDDRGRYEQYF.

V usage is TRBV7-2 and J usage is TRBJ2-7, with TRBD1 matching over 9 bases. Germline loops: CDR1 SGHTA, CDR2 FQGNSA. The ends lost 3 bases at V and 6 bases at J; junction bases unmatched: 6. CDR3 length: 14 residues. CDR3 DNA sequence: TGTGCCAGCAGCTTCTACGGGACAGGGACCGAGCAGTACTTC. Translation: CASSFYGTGTEQYF.

The chain combines TRBV10-3 with TRBJ1-4; TRBD1 matches 11 bases. CDR3 size: 14 residues. The ends lost 6 bases at V and 7 bases at J; junction bases unmatched: 4. Germline V gene lookup returns CDR1 ENHRY and CDR2 SYGVKD. CDR3 protein: CAIRPGQGGEKLFF. CDR3 in DNA: TGTGCCATCAGACCGGGACAGGGGGGTGAAAAACTGTTTTTT.

This chain links TRBV7-9 with TRBJ2-3; D unclear. V lost 6 bases and J lost 3, with 7 bases in between. There are 12 residues in the CDR3. Germline-derived CDR1 and CDR2 are SEHNR and FQNEAQ (reference sequence). DNA for the CDR3: TGTGCCAGCAGTTTAATTACAGATACGCAGTATTTT. It is translated as CASSLITDTQYF.

This sequence joins TRBV11-2 and TRBJ1-1; a weak D match, TRBD1 (6 bases). CDR3 size: 15 residues. Germline assignment: CDR1 SGHAT and CDR2 FQNNGV. Trimming removed 5 bases at V and 0 bases at J, with 13 bases between. CDR3: CASSLRQVLNTEAFF. The CDR3 DNA reads TGTGCCAGCAGCCTACGACAGGTACTGAACACTGAAGCTTTCTTT. Combining the CDR3 with reference TRBV11-2 and TRBJ1-1 gives the whole variable domain EAGVAQSPRYKIIEKRQSVAFWCNPISGHATLYWYQQILGQGPKLLIQFQNNGVVDDSQLPKDRFSAERLKGVDSTLKIQPAKLEDSAVYLCASSLRQVLNTEAFFGQGTRLTVV.

This clone was counted a single time. CDR3 protein: CASSYLAGAGFF. The CDR3 DNA sequence: TGTGCCAGCAGCTACCTAGCGGGTGCCGGGTTCTTC. The chain couples TRBV13 to TRBJ2-1; the match to TRBD2 covers 8 bases. Per the germline V gene, CDR1 is PRHDT and CDR2 is FYEKMQ (reference sequence). CDR3 length: 12 residues. Trimming took 4 bases from V and 15 from J; bases not matched to a gene: 8.

This chain uses TRBV5-4 with TRBJ1-5; D not certain. Trimming removed 10 bases from V and 0 bases from J, with 17 bases in between. This CDR3 has 15 amino acids. The germline V gene has CDR1 SGHNT and CDR2 YYREEE (reference sequence). The CDR3 DNA reads TGTGCCTACACGGAGGTGGGCTCTAGCAATCAGCCCCAGCATTTT. Encoded protein: CAYTEVGSSNQPQHF.